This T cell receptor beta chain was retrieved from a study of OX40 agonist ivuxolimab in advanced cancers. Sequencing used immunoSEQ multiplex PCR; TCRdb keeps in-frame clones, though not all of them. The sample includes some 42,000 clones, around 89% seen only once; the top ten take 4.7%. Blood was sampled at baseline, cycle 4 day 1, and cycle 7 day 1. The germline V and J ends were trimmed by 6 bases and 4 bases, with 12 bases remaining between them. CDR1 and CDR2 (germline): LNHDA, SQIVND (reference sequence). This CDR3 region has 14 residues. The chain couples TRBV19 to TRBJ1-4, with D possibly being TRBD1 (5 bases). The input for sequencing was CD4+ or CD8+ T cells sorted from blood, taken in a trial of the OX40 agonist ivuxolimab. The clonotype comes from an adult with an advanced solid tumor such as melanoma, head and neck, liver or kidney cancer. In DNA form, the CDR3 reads TGTGCCAGTAGCGGGGGTCACAGTAATGAAAAACTGTTTTTT. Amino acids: CASSGGHSNEKLFF.